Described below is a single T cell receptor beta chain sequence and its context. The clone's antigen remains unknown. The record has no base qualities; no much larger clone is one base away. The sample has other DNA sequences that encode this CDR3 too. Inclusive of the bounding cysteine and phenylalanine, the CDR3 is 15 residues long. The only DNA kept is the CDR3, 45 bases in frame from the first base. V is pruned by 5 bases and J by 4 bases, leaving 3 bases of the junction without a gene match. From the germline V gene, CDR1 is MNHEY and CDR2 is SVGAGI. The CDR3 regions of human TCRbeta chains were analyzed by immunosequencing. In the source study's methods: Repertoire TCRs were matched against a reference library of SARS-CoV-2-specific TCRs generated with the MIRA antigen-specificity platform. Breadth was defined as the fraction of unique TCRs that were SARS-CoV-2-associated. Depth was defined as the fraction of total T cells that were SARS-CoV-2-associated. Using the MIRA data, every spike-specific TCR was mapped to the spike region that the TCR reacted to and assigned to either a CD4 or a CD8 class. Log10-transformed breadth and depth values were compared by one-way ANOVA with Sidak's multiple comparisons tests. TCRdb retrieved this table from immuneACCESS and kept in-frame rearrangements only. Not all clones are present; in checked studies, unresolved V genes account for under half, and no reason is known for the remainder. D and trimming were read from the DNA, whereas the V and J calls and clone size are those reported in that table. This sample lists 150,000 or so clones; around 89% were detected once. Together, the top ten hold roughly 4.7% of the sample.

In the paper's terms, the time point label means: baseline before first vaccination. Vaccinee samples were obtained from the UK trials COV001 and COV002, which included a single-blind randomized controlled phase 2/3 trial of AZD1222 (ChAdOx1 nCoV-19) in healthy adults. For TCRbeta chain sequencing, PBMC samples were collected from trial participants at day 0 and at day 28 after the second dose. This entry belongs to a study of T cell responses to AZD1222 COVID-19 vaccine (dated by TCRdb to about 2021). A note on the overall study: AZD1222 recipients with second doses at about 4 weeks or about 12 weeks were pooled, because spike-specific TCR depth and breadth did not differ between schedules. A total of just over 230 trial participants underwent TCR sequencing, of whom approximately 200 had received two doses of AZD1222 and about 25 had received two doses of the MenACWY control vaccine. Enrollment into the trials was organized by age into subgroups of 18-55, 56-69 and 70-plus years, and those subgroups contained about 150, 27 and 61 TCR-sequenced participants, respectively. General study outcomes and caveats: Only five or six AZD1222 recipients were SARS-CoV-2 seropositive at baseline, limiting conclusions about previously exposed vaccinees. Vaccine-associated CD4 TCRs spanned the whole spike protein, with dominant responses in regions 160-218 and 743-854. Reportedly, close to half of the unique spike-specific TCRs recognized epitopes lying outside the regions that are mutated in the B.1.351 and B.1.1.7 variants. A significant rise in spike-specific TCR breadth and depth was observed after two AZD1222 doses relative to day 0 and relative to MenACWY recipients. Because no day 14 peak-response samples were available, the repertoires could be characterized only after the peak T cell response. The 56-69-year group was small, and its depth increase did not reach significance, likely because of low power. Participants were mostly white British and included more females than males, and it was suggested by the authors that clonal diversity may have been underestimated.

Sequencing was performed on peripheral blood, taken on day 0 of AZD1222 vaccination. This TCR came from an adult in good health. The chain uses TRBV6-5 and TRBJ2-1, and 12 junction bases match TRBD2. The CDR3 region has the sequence CASSKLAGGYNEQFF. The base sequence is TGTGCCAGCAGTAAACTAGCGGGAGGTTACAATGAGCAGTTCTTC.